One and the same sample provided the 32 T cell receptor beta chains below, sequenced in a study of cytomegalovirus exposure and HLA in healthy donors. PCR amplification relied on 60 Vbeta primers (plus 13 Jbeta primers). Sequencing was performed with immunoSEQ multiplex PCR; in TCRdb, only in-frame clones are kept and a portion is missing. The sample lists about 140,000 clones, roughly 75% occurring once. The sequencing input was PBMCs. These TCRs come from a man between 35 and 55 years old in good health and CMV-seronegative.

In nucleotides, the CDR3 is TGTGCCAGCAGCTTCGGCACGGGTTCTGGAAACACCATATATTTT. Its translation is CASSFGTGSGNTIYF. The chain has TRBV5-4 and TRBJ1-3, with unresolved D. Trimming took off 2 bases at V and 1 base at J, with 10 bases between the two ends. Germline CDR1 is SGHNT and CDR2 is YYREEE (reference sequence). This CDR3 has 15 amino acids.

V is TRBV5-1 and J is TRBJ2-1; D is unresolved. Trimming shortened V by 4 bases and J by 2 bases, and 16 bases separated the two germline ends. Germline loops: CDR1 SGHRS, CDR2 YFSETQ. This CDR3 spans 16 amino acids. The CDR3 is CASSPTIGSPYNEQFF. Written as DNA, the CDR3 is TGCGCCAGCAGCCCAACAATCGGGTCCCCCTACAATGAGCAGTTCTTC.

This chain connects TRBV7-3 to TRBJ1-1; 9 bases align to TRBD1. J gave up 5 bases and V 0 bases, and 4 bases lay outside the gene matches. Germline assignment: CDR1 SGHTA and CDR2 FQGTGA. This CDR3 is built from 15 residues. The CDR3 nucleotides read TGTGCCAGCAGCTTAACGACAGGGGGTGGTACTGAAGCTTTCTTT. Amino acids: CASSLTTGGGTEAFF.

V gene TRBV7-3 combines with J gene TRBJ2-3; 8 bases agree with TRBD2. V shed 5 bases, J shed 5 bases, and the junction held 6 bases outside the gene matches. This CDR3 contains 14 residues. Germline loops: CDR1 SGHTA, CDR2 FQGTGA. CDR3 nucleotides: TGTGCCAGCAGCCTAAGCGGGGGTGGAGATACGCAGTATTTT. Translation: CASSLSGGGDTQYF.

This clone was counted between two and nine times. The chain employs TRBV18 and TRBJ2-1, with D tentatively TRBD2 (7 bases). Germline lookup yields CDR1 KGHSH and CDR2 LQKENI. The CDR3 loop spans 15 amino acids. V dropped 0 bases and J dropped 4 bases, with 10 bases sitting between them. The CDR3 here is CASSPPRGGYNEQFF. CDR3 DNA: TGTGCCAGCTCACCACCGAGGGGGGGATACAATGAGCAGTTCTTC.

The chain couples TRBV5-1 to TRBJ1-2; D might be TRBD1 (6 bases). Trimming stripped 1 base from V and 4 bases from J, with 14 bases between. The germline V gene encodes CDR1 SGHRS and CDR2 YFSETQ. This CDR3 spans 15 amino acids. The DNA of the CDR3 is TGCGCCAGCAGCTTGTCAGACTTAGGGGGCTATGGCTACACCTTC. Protein: CASSLSDLGGYGYTF.

This clone has just one count. The rearrangement links TRBV7-8 to TRBJ1-2, with D hard to call. In germline, CDR1 is SGHVS, CDR2 FQNEAQ. V lost 4 bases to trimming and J lost 4 bases, with 10 bases between them. This CDR3 has 13 residues. CDR3 nucleotide sequence: TGTGCCAGCAGCTCGGGAGGGTCCTATGGCTACACCTTC. Translating it yields CASSSGGSYGYTF. The full variable domain, its missing parts supplied by reference TRBV7-8 and TRBJ1-2, is GAGVSQSPRYKVAKRGQDVALRCDPISGHVSLFWYQQALGQGPEFLTYFQNEAQLDKSGLPSDRFFAERPEGSVSTLKIQRTQQEDSAVYLCASSSGGSYGYTFGSGTRLTVV.

Here the CDR3 DNA reads TGTGCCAGCAGGGCTACAGTGAACACTGAAGCTTTCTTT. Protein product: CASRATVNTEAFF. The rearrangement links TRBV5-4 to TRBJ1-1; D uncertain. The V gene's germline CDR1 is SGHNT and CDR2 YYREEE (reference sequence). The CDR3 loop spans 13 amino acids. V was cut by 5 bases and J by 0 bases, with 8 bases left in between.

This sequence joins TRBV27 and TRBJ1-2; D may be TRBD1 (5 bases). There are 13 residues in the CDR3. The V gene lost 5 bases and the J gene lost 4 bases, with 11 bases spanning the gap. Germline V gives CDR1 MNHEY, CDR2 SMNVEV (reference sequence). CDR3 DNA: TGTGCCAGCAGTCGCCTCGGGGGCTATGGCTACACCTTC. Translation gives CASSRLGGYGYTF.

The rearrangement uses TRBV20-1 and TRBJ2-3, with D unclear. CDR3 length: 11 residues. Germline V gene data show CDR1 as DFQATT and CDR2 as SNEGSKA (reference sequence). Between the trimmed V and J ends, which lost 7 bases and 4 bases, there was a span of 9 bases. CDR3 sequence reads: CSVEPADTQYF. CDR3 in DNA: TGCAGTGTTGAGCCGGCAGATACGCAGTATTTT.

This rearrangement joins TRBV7-2 to TRBJ2-5; D remains ambiguous. The CDR3 covers 16 residues. V lost 0 bases to trimming and J lost 3 bases, with 14 bases between them. The V gene's germline CDR1 is SGHTA and CDR2 FQGNSA. DNA of the CDR3: TGTGCCAGCAGCTTAGCGGCTGTGGGCTTTGAAGAGACCCAGTACTTC. It encodes CASSLAAVGFEETQYF.

This clone showed up just a few times. V is TRBV4-1 and J is TRBJ1-3; D is unresolved. The germline V and J ends were trimmed by 1 base and 8 bases, with 6 bases remaining between them. CDR1 and CDR2 (germline): MGHRA, YSYEKL. The CDR3 consists of 12 residues. DNA of the CDR3: TGCGCCAGCAGCCAAGTGGCAGACACCATATATTTT. It encodes CASSQVADTIYF.

This clone was counted between two and nine times. J is TRBJ1-6 and V is TRBV25-1, with unresolved D. Trimming took off 2 bases at V and 9 bases at J, with 11 bases between the two ends. In germline, CDR1 is MGHDK, CDR2 SYGVNS. There are 14 residues in the CDR3. CDR3 DNA: TGTGCCAGCAGTGAACGGGTGGGGAGTTCACCCCTCCACTTT. The encoded protein is CASSERVGSSPLHF.

The genes are TRBV19 and TRBJ2-3; a possible D gene is TRBD1 (6 bases). Germline V lookup: CDR1 LNHDA, CDR2 SQIVND (reference sequence). Trimming left V 7 bases short and J 4 bases short, with 18 bases between. This CDR3 region has 15 residues. The CDR3 is CASTWDTSRPDTQYF. CDR3 nucleotides: TGTGCCAGTACCTGGGACACTTCTCGTCCAGATACGCAGTATTTT.

V usage is TRBV7-9 and J usage is TRBJ1-2, with a tentative D call TRBD1 (6 bases). The CDR3 spans 12 residues. Germline V lookup: CDR1 SEHNR, CDR2 FQNEAQ (reference sequence). Trimming shortened V by 5 bases and J by 4 bases, and 8 bases separated the two germline ends. Here the CDR3 DNA reads TGTGCCAGCAGCCAGGACAGCTATGGCTACACCTTC. This encodes CASSQDSYGYTF.

This rearrangement joins TRBV11-2 to TRBJ2-1, with TRBD2 matching 7 bases. Trimming took 1 base from V and 8 from J; bases not matched to a gene: 5. The germline V gene has CDR1 SGHAT and CDR2 FQNNGV. CDR3 size: 14 residues. The CDR3 reads CASSLGLAVDEQFF. In DNA, the CDR3 is TGTGCCAGCAGCTTAGGGCTAGCGGTCGATGAGCAGTTCTTC.

V is TRBV12-5 and J is TRBJ2-7; tentatively, D is TRBD1 (6 bases). With 8 bases removed from V and 3 bases from J, the gap between germline ends came to 14 bases. The CDR3 loop spans 13 amino acids. Germline V gene data show CDR1 as LGHNT and CDR2 as FRNRAP. The CDR3 loop reads CASSPPGDYEQYF. In nucleotides, the CDR3 is TGTGCTAGTTCCCCCCCAGGGGACTACGAGCAGTACTTC.

The CDR3 coding sequence is TGTGCCAGCAGCCACGGGACAGGGGGCTACGAGCAGTACTTC. This codes for CASSHGTGGYEQYF. This chain joins TRBV14 and TRBJ2-7; 11 bases align to TRBD1. V dropped 3 bases and J dropped 3; count of bases not matched to a gene: 1. The CDR3 length is 14 residues. Germline V gene lookup returns CDR1 SGHDN and CDR2 FVKESK.

The gene calls are TRBV7-8 and TRBJ1-4; 8 bases align to TRBD1. Germline values: CDR1 SGHVS, CDR2 FQNEAQ. This CDR3 spans 15 amino acids. J lost 8 bases, V lost 1 base, and 6 bases had no gene match. CDR3 sequence reads: CASSLVQGAGEKLFF. The CDR3 coding sequence is TGTGCCAGCAGCTTAGTTCAGGGGGCAGGAGAAAAACTGTTTTTT.

The V call is TRBV18, the J call TRBJ1-3; D is uncertain. Germline CDR1 and CDR2: KGHSH and LQKENI. This CDR3 contains 16 residues. V lost 1 base to trimming and J lost 0 bases, with 10 bases between them. CDR3 in DNA: TGTGCCAGCTCACCACGGTTTCAGGACTCTGGAAACACCATATATTTT. Its protein is CASSPRFQDSGNTIYF. The full variable domain, its missing parts supplied by reference TRBV18 and TRBJ1-3, is NAGVMQNPRHLVRRRGQEARLRCSPMKGHSHVYWYRQLPEEGLKFMVYLQKENIIDESGMPKERFSAEFPKEGPSILRIQQVVRGDSAAYFCASSPRFQDSGNTIYFGEGSWLTVV.

The chain recombines TRBV5-6 with TRBJ1-6; 7 bases agree with TRBD1. Germline CDR1 is SGHDT and CDR2 is YYEEEE. V was pared by 5 bases and J by 7 bases, with 15 bases of the junction left unmatched. This CDR3 has 17 residues. CDR3 region: CASSLAGARDRNSPLHF. In DNA, the CDR3 is TGTGCCAGCAGTCTTGCTGGCGCCCGGGACAGAAATTCACCCCTCCACTTT. Full variable domain (remainder filled in from reference TRBV5-6 and TRBJ1-6): DAGVTQSPTHLIKTRGQQVTLRCSPKSGHDTVSWYQQALGQGPQFIFQYYEEEERQRGNFPDRFSGHQFPNYSSELNVNALLLGDSALYLCASSLAGARDRNSPLHFGNGTRLTVT.

The sample holds a few counts of this clone. The chain couples TRBV10-3 to TRBJ1-2; 12 bases are shared with TRBD1. CDR1 and CDR2 from the germline V gene are ENHRY and SYGVKD. The CDR3 contains 13 residues. V lost 4 bases to trimming and J lost 8 bases; unmatched junction nucleotides: 2. As DNA, the CDR3 is TGTGCCATCAGTGTGGGACAGGGGGCAGGCTACACCTTC. Protein sequence: CAISVGQGAGYTF.

The J gene is TRBJ1-6, the V gene TRBV4-1; 7 positions agree with TRBD1. CDR3 length equals 15 residues. The V and J ends lost 1 base and 9 bases, in that order; junction bases with no gene match: 6. Germline V gene data show CDR1 as MGHRA and CDR2 as YSYEKL. DNA of the CDR3: TGCGCCAGCAGCCAAGCCGGGACAGCAAGTTCACCCCTCCACTTT. It specifies CASSQAGTASSPLHF.

This chain uses TRBV7-3 with TRBJ2-1; a possible D gene is TRBD1 (6 bases). Germline values: CDR1 SGHTA, CDR2 FQGTGA. CDR3 length: 15 amino acids. V lost 2 bases to trimming and J lost 4 bases, with 12 bases between them. The CDR3 region has the DNA TGTGCCAGCAGCTTAGCAGGGGATAGGTACAATGAGCAGTTCTTC. This encodes CASSLAGDRYNEQFF.

This clone was counted only a few times. The rearrangement links TRBV6-6 to TRBJ2-1; 8 bases fit TRBD2. Trimming at V came to 7 bases and at J to 4 bases, leaving 6 bases not matched to a gene. This CDR3 is built from 14 residues. CDR1 and CDR2 (germline): MNHNY, SVGAGI (reference sequence). This chain's CDR3 is CASNIAGSYNEQFF. The CDR3 region has the DNA TGTGCCAGCAATATAGCGGGGAGTTACAATGAGCAGTTCTTC.

This chain connects TRBV12-5 to TRBJ1-3; weak D call: TRBD1 (5 bases). Germline assignment: CDR1 LGHNT and CDR2 FRNRAP. Trimming stripped 2 bases from V and 0 bases from J, with 14 bases between. This CDR3 comprises 17 residues. The CDR3 region is CASGLSPGLNSGNTIYF. CDR3 nucleotides: TGTGCTAGTGGTTTGTCACCGGGACTGAACTCTGGAAACACCATATATTTT.

This clone appeared a few times. This rearrangement joins TRBV5-4 to TRBJ1-2; 10 positions match TRBD1. Per germline, CDR1 SGHNT and CDR2 YYREEE (reference sequence). There are 14 residues in the CDR3. V was clipped by 4 bases and J by 10 bases; unmatched bases: 10. CDR3 loop: CASSRQGALGSYTF. CDR3 in DNA: TGTGCCAGCAGCAGACAGGGGGCCCTCGGCTCCTACACCTTC.

This clone was detected once. V is TRBV7-9 and J is TRBJ2-5, with D perhaps TRBD1 (5 bases). CDR1 is SEHNR, CDR2 FQNEAQ, per germline (reference sequence). This CDR3 contains 14 residues. Trimming took off 1 base at V and 5 bases at J, with 11 bases between the two ends. For the CDR3, the DNA is TGTGCCAGCAGCTTAGTGGCTAGACAGGAGACCCAGTACTTC. Protein product: CASSLVARQETQYF.

Of note for this clone: A read error may account for a junction end that differs from germline. The J gene is TRBJ1-1, the V gene TRBV2; D not certain. The CDR3 is 13 residues long. Germline V gives CDR1 SNHLY, CDR2 FYNNEI. The CDR3 spells CASSQAGWTEAFF. CDR3 DNA sequence: TGTGCCAGCAGTCAAGCCGGGTGGACTGAAGCTTTCTTT.

The chain couples TRBV6-1 to TRBJ2-2; D not resolved. V lost 7 bases and J lost 1, with 13 bases in between. Germline loops: CDR1 MNHNS, CDR2 SASEGT. This CDR3 is built from 15 residues. The chain's CDR3 is CASMVSHMNTGELFF. Here the CDR3 DNA reads TGTGCCAGCATGGTTTCGCACATGAACACCGGGGAGCTGTTTTTT.

This sequence joins TRBV29-1 and TRBJ2-5, with D perhaps TRBD2 (6 bases). This CDR3 spans 13 amino acids. Germline V gives CDR1 SQVTM, CDR2 ANQGSEA. V dropped 3 bases and J dropped 4 bases, with 12 bases sitting between them. CDR3 coding DNA: TGCAGCGTTGACTGGGGGGTATTAGAGACCCAGTACTTC. As protein: CSVDWGVLETQYF. Filled out from reference TRBV29-1 and TRBJ2-5, the complete variable domain reads SAVISQKPSRDICQRGTSLTIQCQVDSQVTMMFWYRQQPGQSLTLIATANQGSEATYESGFVIDKFPISRPNLTFSTLTVSNMSPEDSSIYLCSVDWGVLETQYFGPGTRLLVL.

The chain couples TRBV7-2 to TRBJ1-2; D may be TRBD1 (5 bases). Trimming removed 1 base at V and 4 bases at J, with 13 bases between. The V gene's germline CDR1 is SGHTA and CDR2 FQGNSA. The CDR3 totals 15 residues. The DNA of the CDR3 is TGTGCCAGCAGCTTAGGTAGGGGTTTCGGCTATGGCTACACCTTC. Amino acids: CASSLGRGFGYGYTF.